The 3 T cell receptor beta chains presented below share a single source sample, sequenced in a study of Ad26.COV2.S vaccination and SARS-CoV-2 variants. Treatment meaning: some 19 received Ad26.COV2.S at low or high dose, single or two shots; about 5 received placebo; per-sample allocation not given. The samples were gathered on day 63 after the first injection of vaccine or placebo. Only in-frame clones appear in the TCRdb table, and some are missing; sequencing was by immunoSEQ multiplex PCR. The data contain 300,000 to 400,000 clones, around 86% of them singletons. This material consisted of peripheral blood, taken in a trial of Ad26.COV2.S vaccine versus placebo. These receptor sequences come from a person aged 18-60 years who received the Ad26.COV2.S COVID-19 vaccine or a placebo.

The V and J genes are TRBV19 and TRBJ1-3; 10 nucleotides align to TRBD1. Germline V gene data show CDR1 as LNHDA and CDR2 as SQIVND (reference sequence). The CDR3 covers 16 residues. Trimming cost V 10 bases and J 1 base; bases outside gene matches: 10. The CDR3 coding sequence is TGTGCCACCATGTACCCGGGACAGGGGTCTGGAAACACCATATATTTT. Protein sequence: CATMYPGQGSGNTIYF. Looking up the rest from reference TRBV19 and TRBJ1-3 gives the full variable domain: DGGITQSPKYLFRKEGQNVTLSCEQNLNHDAMYWYRQDPGQGLRLIYYSQIVNDFQKGDIAEGYSVSREKKESFPLTVTSAQKNPTAFYLCATMYPGQGSGNTIYFGEGSWLTVV.

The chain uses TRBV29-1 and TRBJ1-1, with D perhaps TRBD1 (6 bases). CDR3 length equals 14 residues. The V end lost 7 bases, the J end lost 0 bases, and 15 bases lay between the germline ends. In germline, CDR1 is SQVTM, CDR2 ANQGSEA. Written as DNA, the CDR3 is TGCAGCGCCGAGGGGACACAAATGAACACTGAAGCTTTCTTT. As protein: CSAEGTQMNTEAFF.

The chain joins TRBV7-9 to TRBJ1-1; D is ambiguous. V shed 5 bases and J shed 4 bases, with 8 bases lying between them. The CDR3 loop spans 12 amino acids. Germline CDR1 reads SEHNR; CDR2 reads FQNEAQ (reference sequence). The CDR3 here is CASSGMRTEAFF. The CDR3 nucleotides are TGTGCCAGCAGCGGGATGCGCACTGAAGCTTTCTTT.